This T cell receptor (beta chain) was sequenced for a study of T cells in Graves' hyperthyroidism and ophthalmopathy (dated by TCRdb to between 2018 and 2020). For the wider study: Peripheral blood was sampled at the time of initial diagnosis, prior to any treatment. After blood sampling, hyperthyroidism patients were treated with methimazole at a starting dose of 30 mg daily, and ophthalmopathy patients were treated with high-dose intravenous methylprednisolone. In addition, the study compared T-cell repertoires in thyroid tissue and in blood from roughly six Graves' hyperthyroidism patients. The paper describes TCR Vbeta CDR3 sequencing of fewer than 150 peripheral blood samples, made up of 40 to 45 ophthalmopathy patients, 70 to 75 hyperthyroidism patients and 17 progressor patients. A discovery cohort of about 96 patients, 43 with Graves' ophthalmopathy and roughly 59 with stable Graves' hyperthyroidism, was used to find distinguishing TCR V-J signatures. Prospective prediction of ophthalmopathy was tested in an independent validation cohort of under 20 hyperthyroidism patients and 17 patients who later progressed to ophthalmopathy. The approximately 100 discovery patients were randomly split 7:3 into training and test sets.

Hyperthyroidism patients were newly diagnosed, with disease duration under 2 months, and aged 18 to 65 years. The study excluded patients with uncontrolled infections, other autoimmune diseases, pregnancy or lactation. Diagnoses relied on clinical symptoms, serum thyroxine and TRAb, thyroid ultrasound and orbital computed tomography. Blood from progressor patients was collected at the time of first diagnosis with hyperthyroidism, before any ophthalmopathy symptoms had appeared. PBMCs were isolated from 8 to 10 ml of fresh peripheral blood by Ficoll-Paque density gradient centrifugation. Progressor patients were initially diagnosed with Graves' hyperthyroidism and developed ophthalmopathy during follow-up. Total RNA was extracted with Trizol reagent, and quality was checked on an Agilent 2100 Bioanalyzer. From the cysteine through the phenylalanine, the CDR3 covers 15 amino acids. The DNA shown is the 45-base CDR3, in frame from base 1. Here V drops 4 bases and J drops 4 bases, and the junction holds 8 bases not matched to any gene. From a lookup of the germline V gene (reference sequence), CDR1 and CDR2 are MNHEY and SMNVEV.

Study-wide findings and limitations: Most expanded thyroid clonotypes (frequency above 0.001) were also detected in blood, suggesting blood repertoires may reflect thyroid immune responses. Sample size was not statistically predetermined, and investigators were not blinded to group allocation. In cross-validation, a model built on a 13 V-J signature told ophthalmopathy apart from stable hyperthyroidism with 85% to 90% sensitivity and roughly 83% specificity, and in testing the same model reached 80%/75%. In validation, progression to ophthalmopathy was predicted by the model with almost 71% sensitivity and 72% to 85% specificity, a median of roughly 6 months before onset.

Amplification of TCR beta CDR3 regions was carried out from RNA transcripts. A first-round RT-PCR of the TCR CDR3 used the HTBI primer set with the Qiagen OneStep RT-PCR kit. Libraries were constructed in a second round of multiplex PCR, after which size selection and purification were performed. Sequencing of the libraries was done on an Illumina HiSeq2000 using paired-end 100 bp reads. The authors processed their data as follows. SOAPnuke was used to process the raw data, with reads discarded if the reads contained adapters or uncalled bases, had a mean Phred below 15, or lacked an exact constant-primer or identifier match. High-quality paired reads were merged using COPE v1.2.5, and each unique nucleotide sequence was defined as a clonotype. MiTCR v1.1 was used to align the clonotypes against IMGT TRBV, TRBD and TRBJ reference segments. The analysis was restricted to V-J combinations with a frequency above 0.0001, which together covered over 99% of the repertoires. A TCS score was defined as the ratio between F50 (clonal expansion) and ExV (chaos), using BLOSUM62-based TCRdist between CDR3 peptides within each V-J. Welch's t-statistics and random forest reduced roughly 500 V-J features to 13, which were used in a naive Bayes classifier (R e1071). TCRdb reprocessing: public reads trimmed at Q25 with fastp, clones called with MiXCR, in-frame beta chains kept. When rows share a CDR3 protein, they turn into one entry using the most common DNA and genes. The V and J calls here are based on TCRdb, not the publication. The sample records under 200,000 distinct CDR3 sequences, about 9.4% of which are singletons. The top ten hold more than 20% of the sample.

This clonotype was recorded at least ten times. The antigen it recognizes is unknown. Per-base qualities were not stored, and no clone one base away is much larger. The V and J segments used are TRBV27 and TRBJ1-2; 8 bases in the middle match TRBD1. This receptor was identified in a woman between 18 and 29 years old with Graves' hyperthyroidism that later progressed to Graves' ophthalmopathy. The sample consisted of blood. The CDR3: CASSSPGQALYGYTF. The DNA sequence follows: TGTGCCAGCAGTTCCCCGGGACAGGCACTCTATGGCTACACCTTC.